Described below is a single TCR beta chain sequence and its context. This record belongs to a study of CD8+CD57+ T cells in acquired aplastic anemia. It was patients with CD8+CD57+ cell expansion by flow cytometry who were chosen for sequencing. This CDR3 is built from 16 residues. V dropped 4 bases and J dropped 5; count of bases not matched to a gene: 10. Per the germline V gene, CDR1 is LGHNA and CDR2 is YNFKEQ. Profiles of TCR beta VDJ and CDR3 were generated from a genomic DNA template. TCRdb independently ran MiXCR on the reads; one entry per CDR3 protein. The repertoire has 180,000 or so distinct CDR3 sequences, roughly 65% of them found once; the top ten carry under 55%.

This clonotype was sampled from a human donor with aplastic anemia. This rearrangement joins TRBV4-2 to TRBJ2-5; 10 bases are a match to TRBD1. Sequenced: sorted CD4+, CD8+, or CD8+CD57+ T cells (not recorded which) from PBMCs. CDR3 DNA sequence: TGTGCCAGCAGCCCATTACCGGGACAGGGGATCGAGACCCAGTACTTC. Translation gives CASSPLPGQGIETQYF.